Each of the 2 T cell receptor beta chains below was sequenced from the same sample in a study of cytotoxic CD8 clonotypes in ibrutinib-treated CLL (dated by TCRdb to the early 2020s). The method was the immunoSEQ multiplex PCR assay. In TCRdb, the immuneACCESS table is reduced to in-frame sequences with V and J assigned. These tables do not hold every clone; where another copy was compared, an unresolved V gene accounts for under half, and the others remain unexplained. This sample holds 50,000 or so clones; about three fifths were observed only once. Roughly a quarter of the sample is taken by the ten largest. According to the study, the label for this sample's time point signals: around 25 months on ibrutinib. Sequences were derived from PBMCs, sampled after 24 months of ibrutinib treatment. These receptors all stem from a human donor with chronic lymphocytic leukemia.

The V and J genes are TRBV11-3 and TRBJ1-1; tentatively, D is TRBD1 (6 bases). The germline gives CDR1 SGHNT, CDR2 YENEEA. Trimming shortened V by 5 bases and J by 0 bases, and 13 bases separated the two germline ends. The CDR3 loop spans 15 amino acids. The CDR3 reads CASSPGDGMNTEAFF. The CDR3 DNA is TGTGCCAGCAGCCCAGGGGACGGGATGAACACTGAAGCTTTCTTT.

The chain has TRBV6-5 and TRBJ1-2; the D is unclear. The CDR3 spans 13 residues. Trimming cost V 4 bases and J 5 bases, with 11 bases left between them. Germline CDR1 reads MNHEY; CDR2 reads SVGAGI. The CDR3 region is CASSSFREYGYTF. In DNA, the CDR3 is TGTGCCAGCAGTTCCTTTAGGGAATATGGCTACACCTTC.